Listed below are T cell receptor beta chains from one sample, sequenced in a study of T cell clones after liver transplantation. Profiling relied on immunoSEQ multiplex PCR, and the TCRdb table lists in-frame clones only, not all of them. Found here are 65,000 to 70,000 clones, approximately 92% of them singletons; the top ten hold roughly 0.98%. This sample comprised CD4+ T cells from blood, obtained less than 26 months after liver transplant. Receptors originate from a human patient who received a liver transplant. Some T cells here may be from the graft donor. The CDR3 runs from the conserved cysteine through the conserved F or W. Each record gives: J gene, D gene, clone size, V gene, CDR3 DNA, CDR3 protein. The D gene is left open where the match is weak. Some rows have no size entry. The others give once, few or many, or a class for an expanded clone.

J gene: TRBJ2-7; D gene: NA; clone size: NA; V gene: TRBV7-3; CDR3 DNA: TGTGCCAGCAGCCCCGGGGGTGGGAGGAGCTCCTACGAGCAGTACTTC; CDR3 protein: CASSPGGGRSSYEQYF
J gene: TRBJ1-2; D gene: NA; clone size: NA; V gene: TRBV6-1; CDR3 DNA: TGTGCCAGCAGTGGCACCGGGACGGAGTCTAACTATGGCTACACCTTC; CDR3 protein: CASSGTGTESNYGYTF
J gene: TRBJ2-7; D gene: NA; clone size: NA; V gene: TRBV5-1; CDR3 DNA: TGCGCCAGCAGCCCGGACCAGGCCCGCGACTACGAGCAGTACTTC; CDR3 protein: CASSPDQARDYEQYF
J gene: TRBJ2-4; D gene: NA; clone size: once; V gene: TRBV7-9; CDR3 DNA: TGTGCCAGCAGCTTAGATCTTCTTCAGTACTTC; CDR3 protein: CASSLDLLQYF
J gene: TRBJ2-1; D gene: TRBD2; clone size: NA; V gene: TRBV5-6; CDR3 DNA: TGTGCCAGCAGCCAACTAGCGGGAGTACTCAATGAGCAGTTCTTC; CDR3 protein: CASSQLAGVLNEQFF
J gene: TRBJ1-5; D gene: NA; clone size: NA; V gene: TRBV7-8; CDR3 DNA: TGTGCCAGCAGTGGAGCCTGGAGCAATCAGCCCCAGCATTTT; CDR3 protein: CASSGAWSNQPQHF
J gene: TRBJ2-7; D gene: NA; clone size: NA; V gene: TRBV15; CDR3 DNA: TGTGCCACCAGCAGAGACCCCGGGAGTGAATACGAGCAGTACTTC; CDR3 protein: CATSRDPGSEYEQYF
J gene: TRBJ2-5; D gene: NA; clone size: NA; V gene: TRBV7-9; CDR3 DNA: TGTGCCAGCAGTCGCACAGGGACTCTCCAAGAGACCCAGTACTTC; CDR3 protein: CASSRTGTLQETQYF
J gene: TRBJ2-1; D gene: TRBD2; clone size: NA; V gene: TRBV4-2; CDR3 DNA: TGTGCCAGCAGCCAAGAGGGGACGGCGGGAGTGTTCAATGAGCAGTTCTTC; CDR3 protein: CASSQEGTAGVFNEQFF
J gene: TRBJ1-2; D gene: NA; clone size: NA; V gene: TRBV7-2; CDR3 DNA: TGTGCCAGCAGCTTAAGTCGGGGGGCGGTTTATGGCTACACCTTC; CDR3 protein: CASSLSRGAVYGYTF
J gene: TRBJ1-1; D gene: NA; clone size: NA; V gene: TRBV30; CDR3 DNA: TGTGCCTGGACTCCTTCGGCAGGCGAAGCTTTCTTT; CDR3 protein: CAWTPSAGEAFF
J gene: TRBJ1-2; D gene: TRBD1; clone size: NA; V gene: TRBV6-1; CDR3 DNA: TGTGGTAGTGGACAGGAGAGTCACTATGGCTACACCTTC; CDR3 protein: CGSGQESHYGYTF
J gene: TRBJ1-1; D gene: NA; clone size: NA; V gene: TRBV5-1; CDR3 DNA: TGCGCCAGCAGCTTGGATTGGGGAAACACTGAAGCTTTCTTT; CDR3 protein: CASSLDWGNTEAFF
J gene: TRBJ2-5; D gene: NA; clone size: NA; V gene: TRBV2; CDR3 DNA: TGTGCCAGCAGTGAGGATACGGGGACCCAGTACTTC; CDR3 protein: CASSEDTGTQYF
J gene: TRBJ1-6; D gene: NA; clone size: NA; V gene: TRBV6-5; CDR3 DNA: TGTGCCAGCAGTTGGACAGCAGATTCACCCCTCCACTTT; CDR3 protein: CASSWTADSPLHF
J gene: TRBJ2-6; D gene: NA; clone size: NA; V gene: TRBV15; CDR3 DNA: TGTGCCACCAGCAGAGATCGACTGGCCTCTGGGGCCAACGTCCTGACTTTC; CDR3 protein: CATSRDRLASGANVLTF
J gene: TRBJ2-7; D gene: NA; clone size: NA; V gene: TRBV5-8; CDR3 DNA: TGTGCCAGCAGCTATAAAAACTCAGCCTACGAGCAGTACTTC; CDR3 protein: CASSYKNSAYEQYF
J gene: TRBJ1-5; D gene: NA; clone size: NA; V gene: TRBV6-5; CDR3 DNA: TGTGCCAGCAGTCGGAGGGACCATAATCAGCCCCAGCATTTT; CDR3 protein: CASSRRDHNQPQHF